This T cell receptor (beta chain) was identified during a study of OX40 agonist ivuxolimab in advanced cancers. About the study as a whole: Ivuxolimab, which targeted the costimulatory receptor OX40 (CD134), was an agonistic, fully human IgG2 monoclonal antibody. Intravenous ivuxolimab was administered to patients every 2 weeks at six dose levels: 0.01, 0.1, 0.3, 1.5, 3 and 10 mg/kg. Of the approximately 50 patients in dose escalation, some 19 had hepatocellular carcinoma, some 15 had melanoma, 9 had renal cell carcinoma and 9 had head and neck cancer. A male proportion of roughly 80% and a mean age of approximately 58 years, ranging from about 20 to 80, were recorded for the dose-escalation cohort. Prior anti-PD-1, anti-PD-L1 or anti-CTLA-4 therapy was permitted, and 40% of dose-escalation patients had received checkpoint inhibitors. Three dose-escalation patients achieved partial responses, one with hepatocellular carcinoma and two with cutaneous melanoma. The point of sequencing TCRbeta in the periphery was to test whether ivuxolimab changed TCR sequence diversity and drove clonal T-cell expansion. The paper reports the monotherapy dose-escalation portion (N = 52 patients) of the phase I ivuxolimab trial.

The paper as a whole reports these results and caveats: Low levels of normalized T-cell clonal expansion were also shown by some nonresponding patients. Partial responders in the 0.1-3.0 mg/kg groups had among the lowest normalized peripheral clonal expansion, especially among CD8+ T cells. At doses from 0.1 to 3.0 mg/kg, clonal expansion was seen in both CD4+ and CD8+ blood T cells between baseline and week 6. Which antigens the clonally expanded peripheral T cells were specific for was not determined. After ivuxolimab, CD8+ T cells had more expanded clones than CD4+ T cells on average.

To sequence the TCRbeta CDR3 region, genomic DNA was isolated from the sorted cells. The immunoSEQ Assay was used for sequencing of TCRbeta CDR3 regions. The table was pulled from immuneACCESS by TCRdb, which kept in-frame rearrangements only. Such tables lose some clones; where checked, under half of the loss comes from unresolved V genes, and the rest has no known cause. Across this sample there are 95,000 to 150,000 clones, with roughly 95% seen only once. Approximately 0.15% of the sample belongs to the ten largest clones. On this clone: The specificity of this receptor is unknown. There are no base qualities to consult, and no much larger clone falls within one base.

The CDR3 holds 13 amino acids from the cysteine to the phenylalanine. The DNA shown is the 39-base CDR3, in frame from base 1. Unmatched junction bases come to 2, with V trimmed by 4 bases and J by 3 bases. The germline V gene yields KGHSH for CDR1 and LQKENI for CDR2. Patients with a history of autoimmune disease or receiving systemic immunosuppression were excluded from the trial. In every dose cohort, peripheral blood was drawn for TCR sequencing at baseline, cycle 4 day 1, and cycle 7 day 1. The samples were drawn from a first-in-human, open-label, multicenter phase I dose-escalation trial of ivuxolimab. The trial enrolled adults with locally advanced or metastatic head and neck squamous cell, hepatocellular, melanoma or renal cell carcinoma. CD4+ and CD8+ T cells were sorted separately from peripheral blood before TCR sequencing.

The input for sequencing was CD4+ or CD8+ T cells sorted from blood, taken in a trial of the OX40 agonist ivuxolimab. This sequence originates from an adult with an advanced solid tumor such as melanoma, head and neck, liver or kidney cancer. The sequence links TRBV18 to TRBJ2-5, and TRBD2 matches 7 of the central bases. The DNA sequence is as follows: TGTGCCAGCTCACGGACTAGGGAAGAGACCCAGTACTTC. It specifies CASSRTREETQYF.